This entry lists 14 T cell receptor beta chains sequenced from one sample in a study of blood T cell repertoires in COVID-19. The assay was immunoSEQ multiplex PCR, and TCRdb's table has in-frame clones only and misses some. This table holds 95,000 to 150,000 clones, over 75% found once. The sample taken for sequencing was peripheral blood. The receptors were gathered from a man between 60 and 70 years old with active or convalescent COVID-19.

The chain employs TRBV21-1 and TRBJ2-7; the tabulated D call, TRBD2, remains unverified against the DNA. TRBV21-1 corresponds to a pseudogene. The length of the CDR3 is 15 residues. This chain's CDR3 is CASKNKRGPPYEQYF. For the CDR3, the DNA is TGTGCCAGCAAAAATAAGCGGGGACCTCCCTACGAGCAGTACTTC.

The chain links TRBV29-1 to TRBJ2-5; TRBD1 might be the D (6 bases). This CDR3 is 14 amino acids long. Germline lookup yields CDR1 SQVTM and CDR2 ANQGSEA. The V gene lost 0 bases and the J gene lost 5 bases, with 13 bases spanning the gap. The CDR3 here is CSVEEGHKDETQYF. As DNA, the CDR3 is TGCAGCGTTGAAGAGGGACACAAGGACGAGACCCAGTACTTC.

The V and J genes are TRBV29-1 and TRBJ1-1; no firm D call. The V gene's germline CDR1 is SQVTM and CDR2 ANQGSEA. Trimming removed 7 bases at V and 10 bases at J, with 10 bases between. The length of the CDR3 is 9 residues. CDR3 in amino acids: CSAAPGAFF. In nucleotides, the CDR3 is TGCAGCGCCGCCCCGGGAGCTTTCTTT.

The chain uses TRBV29-1 and TRBJ2-7; 12 bases map to TRBD1. Germline values: CDR1 SQVTM, CDR2 ANQGSEA. After removal of 7 bases from V and 7 bases from J, the junction contained 8 bases not matched to a gene. This CDR3 region has 13 residues. CDR3 loop: CSAAGQGAMEQYF. Written as DNA, the CDR3 is TGCAGCGCAGCGGGACAGGGGGCAATGGAGCAGTACTTC.

This clone was seen a single time. The V call is TRBV5-1, the J call TRBJ2-7; TRBD1 aligns across 10 bases. The CDR3 length is 14 residues. Looked up from germline, CDR1 is SGHRS and CDR2 is YFSETQ. With 2 bases clipped from V and 3 bases from J, the junction kept 2 bases outside the gene matches. CDR3 DNA: TGCGCCAGCAGCTTCCGGACAGGGGGCTACGAGCAGTACTTC. Translating it yields CASSFRTGGYEQYF.

V gene TRBV6-1 combines with J gene TRBJ2-5; a possible D gene is TRBD1 (5 bases). CDR3 length: 14 amino acids. V was cut by 1 base and J by 0 bases, with 6 bases left in between. Germline CDR1 is MNHNS and CDR2 is SASEGT. CDR3 coding DNA: TGTGCCAGCAGTGAAGGGGGCAACCAAGAGACCCAGTACTTC. Protein product: CASSEGGNQETQYF.

The chain has TRBV5-4 and TRBJ2-7; 9 bases map to TRBD1. J gave up 0 bases and V 9 bases, and 4 bases lay outside the gene matches. Per germline, CDR1 SGHNT and CDR2 YYREEE (reference sequence). There are 13 residues in the CDR3. The CDR3 DNA follows: TGTGCCACCGGGACAGGGAGCTCCTACGAGCAGTACTTC. It specifies CATGTGSSYEQYF.

The gene calls are TRBV7-9 and TRBJ1-4; D remains ambiguous. Trimming pared 1 base from V and 3 bases from J, leaving 6 bases between. Germline V gene data show CDR1 as SEHNR and CDR2 as FQNEAQ (reference sequence). CDR3 length: 14 residues. The CDR3 DNA is TGTGCCAGCAGCTTAGGTCGAGCTAATGAAAAACTGTTTTTT. This translates into CASSLGRANEKLFF.

This chain links TRBV11-2 with TRBJ1-1, with 8 bases matching TRBD1. The CDR3 length is 13 residues. The germline CDR1 and CDR2 sequences are SGHAT and FQNNGV. Trimming cost V 5 bases and J 5 bases; bases outside gene matches: 4. The CDR3 spells CASSGQGSTEAFF. For the CDR3, the DNA is TGTGCCAGCAGCGGACAGGGTTCAACTGAAGCTTTCTTT.

The chain recombines TRBV3-1 (or the pseudogene TRBV3-2) with TRBJ2-5; 11 positions match TRBD2. CDR3 length equals 16 residues. Trimming cost V 1 base and J 5 bases; bases outside gene matches: 6. Germline V gene data show CDR1 as LGHDT and CDR2 as YNNKEL (reference sequence). The CDR3 nucleotides read TGTGCCAGCAGCCAAGGACTAGCGGGAAGAACGGAGACCCAGTACTTC. Its translation: CASSQGLAGRTETQYF.

This clone was counted ten times or more. The chain has TRBV4-1 and TRBJ2-1, with D unclear. The V end was cut by 0 bases, the J end by 4 bases, with 13 bases between. Per the germline V gene, CDR1 is MGHRA and CDR2 is YSYEKL. The CDR3 covers 16 residues. The CDR3 coding sequence is TGCGCCAGCAGCCAAGAGTTAATTGGCCAGTACAATGAGCAGTTCTTC. Translated: CASSQELIGQYNEQFF.

The chain recombines TRBV6-6 with TRBJ2-1; no clear D. The CDR3 consists of 14 residues. V dropped 2 bases and J dropped 6 bases, with 11 bases sitting between them. Per the germline V gene, CDR1 is MNHNY and CDR2 is SVGAGI (reference sequence). CDR3 coding DNA: TGTGCCAGCAGTTACCAGACATTTCTCAATGAGCAGTTCTTC. Amino acid sequence: CASSYQTFLNEQFF.

This chain joins TRBV9 and TRBJ2-4; TRBD1 matches 8 bases. The CDR3 loop spans 18 amino acids. Losses at the gene ends were 3 bases for V and 0 bases for J; bases not matched to a gene: 11. Germline lookup yields CDR1 SGDLS and CDR2 YYNGEE. CDR3 bases: TGTGCCAGCAGCGCCGGCGCTGGACAGGGTACAGCCAAAAACATTCAGTACTTC. Encoded protein: CASSAGAGQGTAKNIQYF.

Notes on this clone: The sample holds other DNA sequences that translate to the same CDR3. The V call is TRBV28, the J call TRBJ2-1; 13 nucleotides align to TRBD2. The junction had 2 bases not matched to a gene; V was cut back by 5 bases and J by 7 bases. The CDR3 spans 14 residues. The germline V gene has CDR1 MDHEN and CDR2 SYDVKM. The CDR3 spells CASSRLAGGNEQFF. The CDR3, as DNA: TGTGCCAGCAGTCGACTAGCGGGAGGAAATGAGCAGTTCTTC.